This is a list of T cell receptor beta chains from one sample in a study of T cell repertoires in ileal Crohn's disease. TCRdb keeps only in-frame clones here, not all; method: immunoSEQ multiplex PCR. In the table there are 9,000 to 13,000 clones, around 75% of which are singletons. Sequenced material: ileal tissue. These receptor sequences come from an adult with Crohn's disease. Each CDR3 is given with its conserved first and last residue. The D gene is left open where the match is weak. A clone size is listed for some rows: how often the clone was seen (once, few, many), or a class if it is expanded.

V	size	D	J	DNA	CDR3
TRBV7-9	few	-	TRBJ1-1	TGTGCCAGCAGACCTACGAACACTGAAGCTTTCTTT	CASRPTNTEAFF
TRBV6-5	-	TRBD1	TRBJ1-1	TGTGCCAGCAGTGCCAGACAGGGGACGAACACTGAAGCTTTCTTT	CASSARQGTNTEAFF
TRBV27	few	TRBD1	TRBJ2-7	TGTGCCAGCAGTCCCCGGACAGGGGGCAACGAGCAGTACTTC	CASSPRTGGNEQYF
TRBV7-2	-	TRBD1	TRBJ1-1	TGTGCCAGCAGAACAGAGGGTCAGGGGGCCCTTGAAGCTTTCTTT	CASRTEGQGALEAFF
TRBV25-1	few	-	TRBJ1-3	TGTGCCAGCAGTGACCTTTCCTCTGGAAACACCATATATTTT	CASSDLSSGNTIYF
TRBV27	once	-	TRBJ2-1	TGTGCCAGCAGTACCCGGAGGGGTCCCGAATTCTTC	CASSTRRGPEFF
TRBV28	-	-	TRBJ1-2	TGTGCCAGCAGTACAATAGTACAGGTCCTCAACTATGGCTACACCTTC	CASSTIVQVLNYGYTF
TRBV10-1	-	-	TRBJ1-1	TGCGCCCGGCGGCTTTCGAACACTGAAGCTTTCTTT	CARRLSNTEAFF
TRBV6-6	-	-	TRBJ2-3	TGTGCCAGCACCTCGACGGGAATCACAGATACGCAGTATTTT	CASTSTGITDTQYF
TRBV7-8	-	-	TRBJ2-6	TGTGCCAGCAGCCCGATCGGGGCGGGGATATTCTCTGGGGCCAACGTCCTGACTTTC	CASSPIGAGIFSGANVLTF
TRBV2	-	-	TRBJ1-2	TGTGCCAGCAGCTCAGGCTATGGCTACACCTTC	CASSSGYGYTF
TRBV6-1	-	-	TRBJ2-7	TGTGCCAGCAGTGAAGGAGGCGGTAGCTCCTACGAGCAGTACTTC	CASSEGGGSSYEQYF
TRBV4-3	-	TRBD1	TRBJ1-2	TGCGCCAGCAGCCCAGAGACAGGGGGTAGGGTCTATGGCTACACCTTC	CASSPETGGRVYGYTF
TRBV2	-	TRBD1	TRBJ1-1	TGTGCCAGCAGAGTGACAGGGGAGGCTTTCTTT	CASRVTGEAFF
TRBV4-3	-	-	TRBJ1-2	TGCGCCAGCAGCCAAGAGGGAAGGGGAGGGTCCTATGGCTACACCTTC	CASSQEGRGGSYGYTF
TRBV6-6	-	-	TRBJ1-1	TGTGCCAGCAGTTACCCCCCCACAGGGCCCACTGAAGCTTTCTTT	CASSYPPTGPTEAFF
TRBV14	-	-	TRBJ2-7	TGTGCCAGCAGCCCGCAGGGGTTCTCCTACGAGCAGTACTTC	CASSPQGFSYEQYF
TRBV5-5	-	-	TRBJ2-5	TGTGCCAGCAGCCCCGTTCCAGGGCGGGAGACCCAGTACTTC	CASSPVPGRETQYF
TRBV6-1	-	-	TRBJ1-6	TGTGCCAGCAGGGAGGAGGGTGGAAATTCACCCCTCCACTTT	CASREEGGNSPLHF
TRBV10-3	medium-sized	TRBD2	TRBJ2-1	TGTGCCATCAGTGGAATAGCGGGGAGGAATGAGCAGTTCTTC	CAISGIAGRNEQFF
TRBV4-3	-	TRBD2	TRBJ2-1	TGCGCCAGCAGCCTCGGGACTAGCGGGGGGTACAATGAGCAGTTCTTC	CASSLGTSGGYNEQFF
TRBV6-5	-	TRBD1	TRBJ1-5	TGTGCCAGCAGTCCGACAGGGAGTAGCAATCAGCCCCAGCATTTT	CASSPTGSSNQPQHF
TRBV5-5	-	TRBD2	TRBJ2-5	TGTGCCAGCAGCCCGATAACTAGCGGGGGCCGGGAGACCCAGTACTTC	CASSPITSGGRETQYF
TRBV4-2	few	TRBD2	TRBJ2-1	TGTGCCAGCAGCCAAGATGTTGCGGGGGGGAATAATGAGCAGTTCTTC	CASSQDVAGGNNEQFF
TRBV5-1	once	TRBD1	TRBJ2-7	TGCGCCAGCAGCTCATCCCCCGGGACAGGGGGCGGCGAGCAGTACTTC	CASSSSPGTGGGEQYF
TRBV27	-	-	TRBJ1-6	TGTGCCACTTCACAGGGCCCAAATTCACCCCTCCACTTT	CATSQGPNSPLHF